This T cell receptor beta chain appears in the sequencing data of a study of PD-1 blockade in classical Hodgkin lymphoma. Regarding the study as a whole: Newly diagnosed patients reportedly had lower baseline TCR diversity than healthy donors. Newly diagnosed patients and complete responders had comparable diversity at baseline.

The time point was: cycle 4 day 1 (C4D1), after more than five weeks of nivolumab. Each patient's relapse followed autologous stem cell transplantation, and brentuximab vedotin exposure varied. The patients, who had relapsed/refractory classical Hodgkin lymphoma, achieved best responses of complete response, partial response or progressive disease. Comments on this clone: Its target is unknown.

Trimming took off 1 base at V and 4 bases at J, with 13 bases between the two ends. Germline V gene sequence: CDR1 SGHVS, CDR2 FNYEAQ. The CDR3 is 15 amino acids. Only in-frame clones appear in the TCRdb table, and some are missing; sequencing was by immunoSEQ multiplex PCR. This sample has tens of thousands of clones, with 86% found just once. This chain joins TRBV7-6 and TRBJ1-1; D remains ambiguous. The starting material was peripheral blood mononuclear cells (PBMCs), obtained before the fourth cycle of nivolumab. The clonotype was recovered from a human donor with classical Hodgkin lymphoma. The CDR3 coding sequence is TGTGCCAGCAGCTTAGAGGTCAACCAGGCCACTGAAGCTTTCTTT. It encodes CASSLEVNQATEAFF.